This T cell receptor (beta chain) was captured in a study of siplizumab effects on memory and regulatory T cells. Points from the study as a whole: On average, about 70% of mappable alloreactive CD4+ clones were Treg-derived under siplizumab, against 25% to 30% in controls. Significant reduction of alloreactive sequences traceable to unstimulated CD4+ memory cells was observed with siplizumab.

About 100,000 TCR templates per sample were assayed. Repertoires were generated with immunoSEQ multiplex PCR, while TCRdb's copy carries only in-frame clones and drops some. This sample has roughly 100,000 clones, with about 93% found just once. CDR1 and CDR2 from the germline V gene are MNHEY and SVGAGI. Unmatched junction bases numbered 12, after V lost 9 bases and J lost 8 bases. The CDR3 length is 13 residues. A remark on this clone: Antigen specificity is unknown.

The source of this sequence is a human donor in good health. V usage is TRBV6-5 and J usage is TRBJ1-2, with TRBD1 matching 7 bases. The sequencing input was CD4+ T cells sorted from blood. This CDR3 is CASYSTTGQGYTF. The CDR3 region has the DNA TGTGCCAGTTACTCGACGACAGGGCAGGGCTACACCTTC.